This record concerns one T cell receptor (beta chain) sequence. V lost 2 bases and J 3 bases, leaving 5 bases between the germline ends. This CDR3 is 13 amino acids long. CDR1 is LGHDT, CDR2 YNNKEL, per germline (reference sequence). These data are taken from a study of Ad26.COV2.S vaccination and SARS-CoV-2 variants. Treatment indicated: around 19 received Ad26.COV2.S at low or high dose, single or two shots; five or six received placebo; per-sample allocation not given. The samples were gathered on day 63 after the first injection of vaccine or placebo. Profiled with immunoSEQ multiplex PCR; TCRdb holds only in-frame clones, not every one. The repertoire holds some 350,000 clones, with roughly 84% as singletons.

The source of this sequence is a person between 18 and 59 years old who received the Ad26.COV2.S COVID-19 vaccine or a placebo. The V gene is TRBV3-1 (or the pseudogene TRBV3-2), the J gene TRBJ1-3; D gene ambiguous. This specimen was peripheral blood, taken in a trial of Ad26.COV2.S vaccine versus placebo. The DNA of the CDR3 is TGTGCCAGCAGCCAAAGCGGTGGAAACACCATATATTTT. It yields the protein CASSQSGGNTIYF.